Listed here is a single TCR beta chain. The target antigen is unknown. Per germline, CDR1 SGDLS and CDR2 YYNGEE. Trimming took 2 bases from V and 0 from J; bases not matched to a gene: 4. The CDR3 has 15 residues. This sample was taken from a study of OX40 agonist ivuxolimab in advanced cancers. The wider study: An agonistic human IgG2 monoclonal antibody against OX40 (CD134) was given. Overall study findings and caveats: No antigen was identified for the clonally expanded peripheral T cells.

Here immunoSEQ multiplex PCR was the method, and the copy in TCRdb shows in-frame clones only, minus some. The table lists about 53,000 clones, around 89% of them singletons, with 9.5% to 13% in the top ten. Material: CD4+ or CD8+ T cells sorted from blood, obtained in a trial of the OX40 agonist ivuxolimab. The source is an adult with an advanced solid tumor such as melanoma, head and neck, liver or kidney cancer. The chain recombines TRBV9 with TRBJ1-2; 7 bases map to TRBD1. The CDR3 protein is CASSVRQGTNYGYTF. Written as DNA, the CDR3 is TGTGCCAGCAGCGTCCGACAGGGAACTAACTATGGCTACACCTTC.